One and the same sample provided the 29 T cell receptor beta chains below, sequenced in a study of shared clonotypes between healthy human individuals. This table comes from immunoSEQ multiplex PCR, and its TCRdb copy is limited to in-frame clones, with some not included. This sample has over 2,000,000 clones, with 80% to 95% found just once. Naive CD8 cells lacked CD45RO and underwent positive selection for CCR7, leaving out terminally differentiated effector memory CD45RA+ cells. The sequencing input was naive CD8+ T cells from PBMCs. The receptors were sampled from a man younger than 35 in good health. Some clones in this sample may be carry-over from other donors' samples.

This clone occurred a few times. The rearrangement links TRBV19 to TRBJ1-1, with TRBD1 matching 11 bases. CDR1 and CDR2 from the germline V gene are LNHDA and SQIVND (reference sequence). With 5 bases clipped from V and 5 bases from J, the junction kept 7 bases outside the gene matches. This CDR3 has 15 amino acids. The CDR3 reads CASSPKGQGDTEAFF. CDR3 sequence (DNA): TGTGCCAGTAGTCCCAAGGGACAGGGGGATACTGAAGCTTTCTTT. Full variable domain (remainder filled in from reference TRBV19 and TRBJ1-1): DGGITQSPKYLFRKEGQNVTLSCEQNLNHDAMYWYRQDPGQGLRLIYYSQIVNDFQKGDIAEGYSVSREKKESFPLTVTSAQKNPTAFYLCASSPKGQGDTEAFFGQGTRLTVV.

The chain uses TRBV4-1 and TRBJ1-4, with 9 bases matching TRBD1. The CDR3 has 15 residues. CDR1 is MGHRA and CDR2 is YSYEKL in the germline V gene. The trim removed 2 bases at V and 6 bases at J, leaving 4 bases unmatched. This CDR3 is CASSQQGQGDEKLFF. DNA of the CDR3: TGCGCCAGCAGCCAACAGGGACAGGGTGATGAAAAACTGTTTTTT.

This chain links TRBV7-9 with TRBJ1-1; D may be TRBD1 (6 bases). Germline-derived CDR1 and CDR2 are SEHNR and FQNEAQ (reference sequence). The CDR3 is 13 residues long. Trimming took off 5 bases at V and 5 bases at J, with 12 bases between the two ends. CDR3: CASSESGVTEAFF. CDR3 DNA sequence: TGTGCCAGCAGCGAATCAGGGGTTACTGAAGCTTTCTTT.

This clone was seen once. The V gene is TRBV6-1, the J gene TRBJ2-5; D is possibly TRBD1 or TRBD2 (6 bases each). V dropped 2 bases and J dropped 1 base, with 23 bases sitting between them. Germline V lookup: CDR1 MNHNS, CDR2 SASEGT. This CDR3 is built from 19 residues. In DNA form, the CDR3 reads TGTGCCAGCAGTGAATTCCCTTGGGTCTCGGAGGGGGTCCAAGAGACCCAGTACTTC. Its protein is CASSEFPWVSEGVQETQYF.

The CDR3 DNA is TGTGCCAGCAGTTTAACAGGGTCGGGCGGGGAGCTGTTTTTT. It codes for CASSLTGSGGELFF. The genes are TRBV28 and TRBJ2-2, with D maybe TRBD1 (6 bases). V gave up 2 bases and J gave up 7 bases, with 11 bases separating them. The CDR3 runs 14 residues. The V gene's germline CDR1 is MDHEN and CDR2 SYDVKM.

This chain uses TRBV7-8 with TRBJ1-1, with D uncertain. Germline V gene lookup returns CDR1 SGHVS and CDR2 FQNEAQ. Trimming took off 4 bases at V and 6 bases at J, with 21 bases between the two ends. CDR3 length: 16 residues. The CDR3 region is CASSSTATRARPEAFF. CDR3 in DNA: TGTGCCAGCAGCTCTACCGCGACGCGGGCGCGTCCTGAAGCTTTCTTT.

Remarks on this clone: This specimen includes other DNA sequences encoding the same CDR3. The chain combines TRBV9 with TRBJ1-1, with no clear D. The CDR3 runs 13 residues. Per the germline V gene, CDR1 is SGDLS and CDR2 is YYNGEE. V was cut by 3 bases and J by 1 base, with 7 bases left in between. In DNA, the CDR3 is TGTGCCAGCAGCGCCCTCCGGAACACTGAAGCTTTCTTT. Residues: CASSALRNTEAFF.

V and J are TRBV4-1 and TRBJ1-1; 12 bases align to TRBD1. The CDR3 extends over 15 amino acids. With V trimmed by 1 base and J by 11 bases, 8 bases remained unmatched. The germline gives CDR1 MGHRA, CDR2 YSYEKL. As DNA, the CDR3 is TGCGCCAGCAGCCAAGTTGGGGACAGGGGGCCTGGGGCTTTCTTT. Translating gives CASSQVGDRGPGAFF.

The V and J genes are TRBV19 and TRBJ2-7, with 11 bases fitting TRBD2. The CDR3 has 14 amino acids. Germline CDR1 reads LNHDA; CDR2 reads SQIVND (reference sequence). The trim removed 5 bases at V and 3 bases at J, leaving 3 bases unmatched. CDR3 region: CASSALAGVYEQYF. CDR3 coding DNA: TGTGCCAGTAGTGCACTAGCGGGAGTCTACGAGCAGTACTTC.

The chain couples TRBV28 to TRBJ1-1; no definite D call. Trimming left V 3 bases short and J 7 bases short, with 15 bases between. The germline gives CDR1 MDHEN, CDR2 SYDVKM. The CDR3 contains 14 residues. CDR3 in DNA: TGTGCCAGCAGTTTCTCGGGCTTGCCCATTGAAGCTTTCTTT. Amino acids: CASSFSGLPIEAFF. The full variable domain, with the rest looked up from reference TRBV28 and TRBJ1-1, is DVKVTQSSRYLVKRTGEKVFLECVQDMDHENMFWYRQDPGLGLRLIYFSYDVKMKEKGDIPEGYSVSREKKERFSLILESASTNQTSMYLCASSFSGLPIEAFFGQGTRLTVV.

The gene calls are TRBV7-9 and TRBJ1-2; TRBD1 agrees at 9 bases. The CDR3 totals 14 residues. The trim removed 4 bases at V and 4 bases at J, leaving 4 bases unmatched. Germline assignment: CDR1 SEHNR and CDR2 FQNEAQ (reference sequence). The chain's CDR3 is CASSSTTGGYGYTF. The CDR3 DNA reads as TGTGCCAGCAGCTCGACGACAGGGGGCTATGGCTACACCTTC.

The chain employs TRBV15 and TRBJ1-4; D unclear. V was trimmed by 0 bases and J by 2 bases, leaving 4 bases between them. CDR3 length equals 14 residues. Germline V gene lookup returns CDR1 LNHNV and CDR2 YYDKDF (reference sequence). The CDR3 bases are TGTGCCACCAGCAGAGACACGACTAATGAAAAACTGTTTTTT. Amino acids: CATSRDTTNEKLFF.

For this clone: Other DNA sequences of this sample code for an identical CDR3. V usage is TRBV7-3 and J usage is TRBJ2-7; D could derive from TRBD1 or TRBD2 (5 bases each). Between the trimmed V and J ends, which lost 2 bases and 4 bases, there was a span of 9 bases. The CDR3 is 13 amino acids. Germline CDR1 reads SGHTA; CDR2 reads FQGTGA. CDR3 sequence reads: CASSLHGGYEQYF. The CDR3 DNA is TGTGCCAGCAGCTTACATGGGGGTTACGAGCAGTACTTC.

The CDR3 reads CASSLTWGGQETQYF. Here the CDR3 DNA reads TGTGCCAGCAGCTTAACGTGGGGAGGCCAAGAGACCCAGTACTTC. The rearrangement joins TRBV7-3 to TRBJ2-5; D may be TRBD2 (6 bases). Trimming took 0 bases from V and 1 from J, leaving 9 bases between them. The CDR3 length is 15 residues. CDR1 is SGHTA and CDR2 is FQGTGA in the germline V gene. Full variable domain (missing parts from reference TRBV7-3 and TRBJ2-5): GAGVSQTPSNKVTEKGKYVELRCDPISGHTALYWYRQSLGQGPEFLIYFQGTGAADDSGLPNDRFFAVRPEGSVSTLKIQRTERGDSAVYLCASSLTWGGQETQYFGPGTRLLVL.

The chain is built from TRBV2 and TRBJ1-1; a possible D gene is TRBD1 (5 bases). V was trimmed by 3 bases and J by 5 bases, leaving 19 bases between them. Germline V gives CDR1 SNHLY, CDR2 FYNNEI. The CDR3 has 16 residues. The CDR3 DNA follows: TGTGCCAGCAGTGATCACTCTTTGGGGGTTCGAACTGAAGCTTTCTTT. It codes for CASSDHSLGVRTEAFF.

V usage is TRBV4-1 and J usage is TRBJ1-1; unclear D gene. CDR3 size: 15 residues. Per germline, CDR1 MGHRA and CDR2 YSYEKL. V lost 4 bases and J 4 bases, leaving 16 bases between the germline ends. The chain's CDR3 is CASSPLTSGGTEAFF. The CDR3 coding sequence is TGCGCCAGCAGCCCGCTTACCAGTGGAGGCACTGAAGCTTTCTTT.

As DNA, the CDR3 is TGTGCCAGCAGCTTAGTGGGAGTCCCTTCGGGAGAGCAGTTCTTC. This encodes CASSLVGVPSGEQFF. J is TRBJ2-1 and V is TRBV9, with D possibly matching TRBD2 (5 bases). From germline, CDR1 is SGDLS and CDR2 YYNGEE. CDR3 length equals 15 residues. Trimming cost V 4 bases and J 10 bases, with 21 bases left between them.

The rearrangement links TRBV4-3 to TRBJ1-5; TRBD1 might be the D (6 bases). Germline CDR1 is LGHNA and CDR2 is YSLEER. This CDR3 comprises 15 residues. The V end was cut by 0 bases, the J end by 11 bases, with 17 bases between. CDR3 loop: CASSQETGMGLAQHF. Here the CDR3 DNA reads TGCGCCAGCAGCCAAGAAACAGGGATGGGTTTAGCCCAGCATTTT.

The gene calls are TRBV2 and TRBJ2-7; 7 positions match TRBD1. Germline V gene sequence: CDR1 SNHLY, CDR2 FYNNEI. The V segment lost 3 bases and the J segment 2 bases; nucleotides outside the gene matches: 4. This CDR3 contains 14 residues. The CDR3 DNA sequence: TGTGCCAGCAGTGACACGACAGGGACCTACGAGCAGTACTTC. Translated, it gives CASSDTTGTYEQYF.

V gene TRBV7-9 combines with J gene TRBJ1-1, with 8 bases lining up with TRBD1. Germline trimming cut 5 bases from V and 5 bases from J; bases unmatched to any gene: 13. The CDR3 is 16 residues long. The germline V gene has CDR1 SEHNR and CDR2 FQNEAQ (reference sequence). The CDR3 nucleotides are TGTGCCAGCAGCCCGACCCGGGACAGGACGTTTACTGAAGCTTTCTTT. Amino acids: CASSPTRDRTFTEAFF.

This clone was counted a few times. The chain recombines TRBV9 with TRBJ1-1; 10 bases agree with TRBD1. The V gene end was trimmed by 6 bases and the J gene end by 1 base; junction bases not matched to a gene: 9. CDR1 and CDR2 from the germline V gene are SGDLS and YYNGEE. This CDR3 comprises 16 residues. The CDR3 nucleotides are TGTGCCAGCACCGAGACAGGGGGCGAGGGGAACACTGAAGCTTTCTTT. Encoded protein: CASTETGGEGNTEAFF.

The rearrangement links TRBV7-9 to TRBJ2-3; tentatively, D is TRBD1 (5 bases). CDR3 length: 15 residues. Germline V gene sequence: CDR1 SEHNR, CDR2 FQNEAQ (reference sequence). Trimming cost V 4 bases and J 4 bases, with 15 bases left between them. The CDR3 DNA reads as TGTGCCAGCAGCTCGCCCCACAGCAGGGCAGATACGCAGTATTTT. It translates to CASSSPHSRADTQYF.

The gene calls are TRBV7-9 and TRBJ2-1, with D possibly called TRBD1 or TRBD2 (5 bases each). This CDR3 has 14 amino acids. Germline CDR1 and CDR2: SEHNR and FQNEAQ (reference sequence). V gave up 5 bases and J gave up 7 bases, with 15 bases separating them. CDR3 coding DNA: TGTGCCAGCAGCCCCAAGGGACCGCCAAATGAGCAGTTCTTC. This sequence encodes CASSPKGPPNEQFF.

The rearrangement uses TRBV29-1 and TRBJ2-2, with D possibly being TRBD1 or TRBD2 (5 bases each). Per germline, CDR1 SQVTM and CDR2 ANQGSEA. CDR3 size: 13 residues. V lost 6 bases, J lost 5 bases, and 13 bases lay in between. The CDR3 loop is CSVTGRSTGELFF. The DNA for the CDR3 is TGCAGCGTGACGGGACGGTCGACCGGGGAGCTGTTTTTT.

This clone showed up just once. The CDR3 DNA sequence: TGTGCCAGTTCCTCGAGGGCCGGCACAGATACGCAGTATTTT. Translating it yields CASSSRAGTDTQYF. The chain employs TRBV27 and TRBJ2-3, with D possibly TRBD2 on 5 matching bases. The V end was cut by 9 bases, the J end by 1 base, with 14 bases between. Germline V gene sequence: CDR1 MNHEY, CDR2 SMNVEV (reference sequence). The CDR3 consists of 14 residues.

V and J are TRBV4-1 and TRBJ2-7; D is perhaps TRBD1 (5 bases). Germline CDR1 is MGHRA and CDR2 is YSYEKL. Trimming left V 3 bases short and J 1 base short, with 25 bases between. The CDR3 is made up of 19 amino acids. This CDR3 is CASSHPSTPDSGWSYEQYF. The DNA for the CDR3 is TGCGCCAGCAGCCACCCCTCCACCCCTGACAGTGGATGGTCCTACGAGCAGTACTTC.

With respect to this clone: Other DNA variants within this sample encode the same CDR3. The chain carries TRBV20-1 and TRBJ2-5; D remains ambiguous. CDR1 is DFQATT, CDR2 SNEGSKA, per germline (reference sequence). The V end was cut by 6 bases, the J end by 5 bases, with 7 bases between. The CDR3 is 10 residues long. CDR3 sequence reads: CSAPRETQYF. In DNA, the CDR3 is TGCAGTGCACCCCGGGAGACCCAGTACTTC.

About this clone: The same CDR3 can be traced to other DNA sequences in this sample. The chain uses TRBV5-1 and TRBJ2-7; TRBD2 matches at 11 bases. Germline V gene data show CDR1 as SGHRS and CDR2 as YFSETQ. The CDR3 length is 14 residues. V trimming: 5 bases; J trimming: 0 bases; junction bases outside the gene matches: 1. Here the CDR3 DNA reads TGCGCCAGCAGTACTAGCGGGAGCTCCTACGAGCAGTACTTC. Encoded protein: CASSTSGSSYEQYF.

Here the CDR3 reads CASSEAIGPGYEQFF. The CDR3 region has the DNA TGTGCCAGCAGTGAAGCGATCGGCCCAGGGTATGAGCAGTTCTTC. The V and J genes are TRBV6-1 and TRBJ2-1, with D possibly TRBD1 on 5 matching bases. V shed 0 bases and J shed 8 bases, with 14 bases lying between them. Germline V gene sequence: CDR1 MNHNS, CDR2 SASEGT. The CDR3 is 15 residues long.